This T cell receptor (beta chain) was recovered during a study of OX40 agonist ivuxolimab in advanced cancers. This clone was seen only once. There are 13 residues in the CDR3. Trimming cost V 9 bases and J 1 base, with 13 bases left between them. Germline V gene sequence: CDR1 SGHRS, CDR2 YFSETQ. Profiled with immunoSEQ multiplex PCR; TCRdb holds only in-frame clones, not every one. The sample lists 60,000 or so clones; around 84% were seen once. Sequencing used CD4+ or CD8+ T cells sorted from blood, obtained in a trial of the OX40 agonist ivuxolimab. This receptor was identified in an adult with an advanced solid tumor such as melanoma, head and neck, liver or kidney cancer. The gene calls are TRBV5-1 and TRBJ1-1, with a possible D match to TRBD1 (5 bases). CDR3 nucleotides: TGCGCCACGAAAAGGGACCAGAACACTGAAGCTTTCTTT. Translated: CATKRDQNTEAFF.